Listed here are 5 T cell receptor beta chains from one sample, sequenced in a study of T-cell memory formation after mild COVID-19. TCRdb itself ran the 5' RACE reads through MiXCR, one entry per CDR3 protein. The sample has about 200,000 distinct CDR3 sequences; roughly 18% are singletons. The sequenced material came from PBMCs or a T cell subset sorted from them (not recorded which). The origin of the receptors is an adult woman who had mild COVID-19 (a few samples of this study predate the infection). Cell type and time point are not known.

A few counts support this clonotype. The chain uses TRBV29-1 and TRBJ1-2, with unresolved D. The CDR3 has 13 amino acids. V shed 6 bases and J shed 0 bases, with 11 bases lying between them. CDR1 SQVTM and CDR2 ANQGSEA come from the germline V gene. The CDR3 DNA follows: TGCAGCGTCCTAGGAGCCTCTAACTATGGCTACACCTTC. Translating it yields CSVLGASNYGYTF.

The chain uses TRBV12-3 or TRBV12-4 and TRBJ2-3; 11 bases line up with TRBD2. The CDR3 has 20 residues. V was pared by 3 bases and J by 3 bases, with 17 bases of the junction left unmatched. CDR3: CASSFGRFGLAGGGTDTQYF. CDR3 bases: TGTGCCAGCAGTTTTGGCCGTTTTGGGCTAGCGGGAGGAGGGACAGATACGCAGTATTTT.

The chain combines TRBV5-8 with TRBJ2-5; D remains unclear. This CDR3 contains 16 residues. CDR1 is SGHTS and CDR2 is YDEGEE in the germline V gene. V was clipped by 0 bases and J by 1 base, with 13 bases between them. DNA of the CDR3: TGTGCCAGCAGCTTGGCCCTCTCACCGCGCCAAGAGACCCAGTACTTC. Encoded protein: CASSLALSPRQETQYF.

V usage is TRBV3-1 and J usage is TRBJ2-2, with TRBD2 matching 13 bases. Germline V CDR1 and CDR2: LGHDT, YNNKEL (reference sequence). The CDR3 runs to 17 residues. After removal of 2 bases from V and 6 bases from J, the junction contained 6 bases not matched to a gene. This chain's CDR3 is CASSQPGLAGSPGELFF. In DNA form, the CDR3 reads TGTGCCAGCAGCCAACCGGGACTAGCGGGAAGCCCCGGGGAGCTGTTTTTT.

The rearrangement joins TRBV3-1 to TRBJ2-3, with TRBD2 matching 8 bases. CDR1 LGHDT and CDR2 YNNKEL come from the germline V gene (reference sequence). V shed 4 bases, J shed 3 bases, and the junction held 9 bases outside the gene matches. The CDR3 is 16 amino acids. The CDR3 loop is CASSPPGGATTDTQYF. Here the CDR3 DNA reads TGTGCCAGCAGCCCCCCCGGGGGGGCCACGACAGATACGCAGTATTTT.